The 30 T cell receptor beta chains listed next were all sequenced from one sample in a study of technical replicates of blood from a handful of donors. Here immunoSEQ multiplex PCR was the method, and the copy in TCRdb shows in-frame clones only, minus some. The sample includes 65,000 to 90,000 clones, over 90% seen only once; the top ten take 4% to 5%. Sequencing used PBMCs. These receptors were obtained from a human donor in good health. Some clones in this sample may be carry-over from other donors' samples.

The chain is built from TRBV2 and TRBJ1-3; no clear D. V shed 6 bases and J shed 6 bases, with 6 bases lying between them. The CDR3 has 11 amino acids. Germline V lookup: CDR1 SNHLY, CDR2 FYNNEI. DNA for the CDR3: TGTGCCAGCAGCCTCCTAAACACCATATATTTT. It codes for CASSLLNTIYF. The full variable domain, in which reference TRBV2 and TRBJ1-3 provide the parts outside the CDR3, is EPEVTQTPSHQVTQMGQEVILRCVPISNHLYFYWYRQILGQKVEFLVSFYNNEISEKSEIFDDQFSVERPDGSNFTLKIRSTKLEDSAMYFCASSLLNTIYFGEGSWLTVV.

V usage is TRBV29-1 and J usage is TRBJ2-3, with TRBD2 matching over 7 bases. The CDR3 extends over 12 amino acids. The V gene end was trimmed by 3 bases and the J gene end by 9 bases; junction bases not matched to a gene: 6. Germline V CDR1 and CDR2: SQVTM, ANQGSEA. As DNA, the CDR3 is TGCAGCGTTGAGGGGGGGTTAGGGACGCAGTATTTT. It yields the protein CSVEGGLGTQYF.

This chain connects TRBV21-1 to TRBJ1-5; the D segment call TRBD1 is taken from the table without a DNA check. TRBV21-1 constitutes a pseudogene. The CDR3 covers 19 residues. This chain's CDR3 is CASRRPGQGAIDSNQPQHF. CDR3 in DNA: TGTGCCAGCAGGCGTCCGGGACAGGGGGCTATTGATAGCAATCAGCCCCAGCATTTT.

The rearrangement uses TRBV4-1 and TRBJ1-6; 8 nucleotides align to TRBD1. V lost 0 bases and J lost 5; bases outside the gene matches: 3. Germline-derived CDR1 and CDR2 are MGHRA and YSYEKL. The length of the CDR3 is 16 residues. The CDR3 bases are TGCGCCAGCAGCCAAGACAGGGGGCGGGATAATTCACCCCTCCACTTT. It translates to CASSQDRGRDNSPLHF.

This chain connects TRBV5-1 to TRBJ2-3; maybe TRBD2 (5 bases). Germline lookup yields CDR1 SGHRS and CDR2 YFSETQ. V was pared by 0 bases and J by 0 bases, with 11 bases between. The CDR3 extends over 16 amino acids. The CDR3 nucleotides are TGCGCCAGCAGCTTGGCCCCGCTAGCTAGCACAGATACGCAGTATTTT. As protein: CASSLAPLASTDTQYF.

The chain combines TRBV15 with TRBJ2-3, with 8 nucleotides matching TRBD2. Trimming at V came to 3 bases and at J to 2 bases, leaving 10 bases not matched to a gene. Germline V gives CDR1 LNHNV, CDR2 YYDKDF (reference sequence). This CDR3 has 17 amino acids. The CDR3 sequence is CATSRVGRGVDTDTQYF. DNA of the CDR3: TGTGCCACCAGCAGGGTTGGGCGGGGGGTAGACACAGATACGCAGTATTTT.

This chain uses TRBV5-4 with TRBJ2-7; 13 bases agree with TRBD2. The junction had 4 bases not matched to a gene; V was cut back by 3 bases and J by 4 bases. Germline CDR1 is SGHNT and CDR2 is YYREEE (reference sequence). The CDR3 runs to 15 residues. The CDR3 DNA is TGTGCCAGCAGCTCCGGGACTAGCGGGATATACGAGCAGTACTTC. It translates to CASSSGTSGIYEQYF.

The rearrangement links TRBV20-1 to TRBJ2-7, with D hard to call. Trimming took 6 bases from V and 3 from J, leaving 9 bases between them. The CDR3 spans 11 residues. Germline V gene data show CDR1 as DFQATT and CDR2 as SNEGSKA (reference sequence). CDR3 amino acids: CSAAGGYEQYF. The CDR3 DNA follows: TGCAGTGCCGCCGGCGGCTACGAGCAGTACTTC.

V and J are TRBV27 and TRBJ2-7, with TRBD1 matching over 8 bases. V lost 4 bases, J lost 2 bases, and 4 bases stayed unmatched. This CDR3 is 14 amino acids long. Germline values: CDR1 MNHEY, CDR2 SMNVEV (reference sequence). This chain's CDR3 is CASSSNRGAYEQYF. The CDR3 DNA follows: TGTGCCAGCAGTTCAAACAGGGGGGCCTACGAGCAGTACTTC.

This clone came up a few times. The chain is built from TRBV30 and TRBJ1-5; no reliable D call. The CDR3 contains 12 residues. Trimming stripped 5 bases from V and 9 bases from J, with 14 bases between. Germline V gene lookup returns CDR1 GTSNPN and CDR2 SVGIG (reference sequence). The CDR3 sequence is CAWQRSSGPQHF. CDR3 nucleotide sequence: TGTGCCTGGCAGCGAAGCTCGGGGCCCCAGCATTTT.

This clone was detected once. The CDR3 nucleotides are TGTGCCAGCAGTGCCGGACAGGCGGCCCCTGAAGCTTTCTTT. It yields the protein CASSAGQAAPEAFF. The rearrangement uses TRBV6-5 and TRBJ1-1; 7 bases line up with TRBD1. The V segment lost 5 bases and the J segment 6 bases; nucleotides outside the gene matches: 9. This CDR3 contains 14 residues. CDR1 and CDR2 (germline): MNHEY, SVGAGI.

CDR3 sequence reads: CASSSLAGLSYNEQFF. The CDR3 region has the DNA TGTGCCAGCAGCTCACTAGCGGGGCTCTCCTACAATGAGCAGTTCTTC. The rearrangement links TRBV7-3 to TRBJ2-1; 10 positions agree with TRBD2. This CDR3 is built from 16 residues. After removal of 4 bases from V and 0 bases from J, the junction contained 3 bases not matched to a gene. The V gene's germline CDR1 is SGHTA and CDR2 FQGTGA. The full variable domain, completed using reference TRBV7-3 and TRBJ2-1, is GAGVSQTPSNKVTEKGKYVELRCDPISGHTALYWYRQSLGQGPEFLIYFQGTGAADDSGLPNDRFFAVRPEGSVSTLKIQRTERGDSAVYLCASSSLAGLSYNEQFFGPGTRLTVL.

The chain has TRBV9 and TRBJ2-5, with D perhaps TRBD1 (6 bases). The CDR3 runs to 15 residues. The germline gives CDR1 SGDLS, CDR2 YYNGEE. V dropped 2 bases and J dropped 4 bases, with 15 bases sitting between them. The CDR3 loop is CASSVGQGLAETQYF. In nucleotides, the CDR3 is TGTGCCAGCAGCGTGGGGCAGGGGCTGGCAGAGACCCAGTACTTC.

The chain combines TRBV27 with TRBJ2-4; D not resolved. Per the germline V gene, CDR1 is MNHEY and CDR2 is SMNVEV (reference sequence). The CDR3 sequence is 16 residues long. V dropped 2 bases and J dropped 0 bases, with 11 bases sitting between them. The CDR3 nucleotides read TGTGCCAGCAGTTTAAGTCCCGGGTTAGCCAAAAACATTCAGTACTTC. Its protein is CASSLSPGLAKNIQYF.

The chain combines TRBV6-1 with TRBJ2-2, with TRBD2 matching over 7 bases. Trimming at V came to 7 bases and at J to 5 bases, leaving 10 bases not matched to a gene. The germline CDR1 and CDR2 sequences are MNHNS and SASEGT. The CDR3 has 15 amino acids. The CDR3 is CASKIGLETTGELFF. The DNA for the CDR3 is TGTGCCAGCAAAATTGGACTAGAGACAACCGGGGAGCTGTTTTTT.

This clone came up once. The chain couples TRBV9 to TRBJ1-2; perhaps TRBD1 as D (6 bases). V lost 0 bases and J lost 2, with 20 bases in between. The germline V gene encodes CDR1 SGDLS and CDR2 YYNGEE. The CDR3 consists of 18 residues. CDR3: CASSVDSRVQGPNYGYTF. CDR3 in DNA: TGTGCCAGCAGCGTAGATAGCCGGGTCCAGGGGCCGAACTATGGCTACACCTTC.

This CDR3 reads CASSQSGTGGNEQFF. CDR3 nucleotides: TGCGCCAGCAGCCAATCCGGGACAGGGGGCAATGAGCAGTTCTTC. The chain links TRBV4-3 to TRBJ2-1, with 11 bases aligning to TRBD1. This CDR3 region has 15 residues. With V trimmed by 2 bases and J by 6 bases, 3 bases remained unmatched. Germline lookup yields CDR1 LGHNA and CDR2 YSLEER.

A single count supports this clone. The chain couples TRBV2 to TRBJ2-7; 7 nucleotides agree with TRBD1. CDR1 is SNHLY, CDR2 FYNNEI, per germline. V trimming: 6 bases; J trimming: 6 bases; junction bases outside the gene matches: 8. This CDR3 spans 13 amino acids. The CDR3 loop is CASRDGQVSEQYF. As DNA, the CDR3 is TGTGCCAGCAGAGACGGACAGGTCTCCGAGCAGTACTTC.

The chain uses TRBV19 and TRBJ1-3; D is undetermined. CDR3 length equals 14 residues. V gave up 10 bases and J gave up 0 bases, with 13 bases separating them. The germline V gene encodes CDR1 LNHDA and CDR2 SQIVND (reference sequence). CDR3: CATQRGLSGNTIYF. The DNA for the CDR3 is TGTGCCACTCAAAGAGGGCTCTCTGGAAACACCATATATTTT.

This clone was seen a single time. The chain has TRBV10-2 and TRBJ2-4, with 10 bases aligning to TRBD2. This CDR3 has 15 residues. Per germline, CDR1 WSHSY and CDR2 SAAADI. V shed 4 bases and J 6 bases; nucleotides not matched to a gene: 6. The CDR3 DNA reads as TGCGCCAGCAGTGCTAGCGGGAGTATAGTAAACATTCAGTACTTC. This encodes CASSASGSIVNIQYF.

The rearrangement links TRBV29-1 to TRBJ2-5; TRBD2 aligns across 14 bases. CDR3 length equals 14 residues. J lost 5 bases, V lost 5 bases, and 4 bases had no gene match. CDR1 SQVTM and CDR2 ANQGSEA come from the germline V gene. The CDR3 DNA follows: TGCAGCGTTCTCCGACTAGCGGGAGGGGAGACCCAGTACTTC. Its protein product is CSVLRLAGGETQYF.

The chain carries TRBV18 and TRBJ2-7; D unresolved. Germline V lookup: CDR1 KGHSH, CDR2 LQKENI. The V end was cut by 5 bases, the J end by 6 bases, with 17 bases between. CDR3 length: 14 amino acids. CDR3: CASSSNGPPLEQYF. The CDR3, as DNA: TGTGCCAGCTCATCAAATGGCCCCCCTCTCGAGCAGTACTTC.

V usage is TRBV7-9 and J usage is TRBJ1-5; 8 positions agree with TRBD1. The CDR3 is made up of 15 amino acids. V dropped 3 bases and J dropped 4; count of bases not matched to a gene: 5. The germline CDR1 and CDR2 sequences are SEHNR and FQNEAQ (reference sequence). The CDR3 DNA reads TGTGCCAGCAGCTTCGGACAGGGAACAAATCAGCCCCAGCATTTT. Amino acid sequence: CASSFGQGTNQPQHF.

V gene TRBV4-1 combines with J gene TRBJ2-2; 12 nucleotides match TRBD2. The CDR3 is made up of 18 amino acids. Germline-derived CDR1 and CDR2 are MGHRA and YSYEKL. V was pared by 1 base and J by 3 bases, with 6 bases of the junction left unmatched. CDR3 sequence: CASSQVPGTSGYTGELFF. DNA for the CDR3: TGCGCCAGCAGCCAAGTCCCCGGGACTAGCGGGTACACCGGGGAGCTGTTTTTT.

The gene calls are TRBV6-5 and TRBJ1-1; tentatively, D is TRBD1 (5 bases). The CDR3 extends over 13 amino acids. CDR1 MNHEY and CDR2 SVGAGI come from the germline V gene. V was shortened by 8 bases and J by 4 bases, with 14 bases between the two germline ends. CDR3 DNA sequence: TGTGCCAGCCTCCCTCCGGGGGGCACTGAAGCTTTCTTT. This sequence encodes CASLPPGGTEAFF.

The chain has TRBV27 and TRBJ1-5; D gene uncertain. From germline, CDR1 is MNHEY and CDR2 SMNVEV (reference sequence). Between the trimmed V and J ends, which lost 8 bases and 4 bases, there was a span of 12 bases. This CDR3 spans 13 amino acids. Here the CDR3 DNA reads TGTGCCAGCGGCCTGACGGGGAATCAGCCCCAGCATTTT. Its translation is CASGLTGNQPQHF.

The chain uses TRBV7-9 and TRBJ2-7, with a possible D match to TRBD2 (5 bases). CDR1 and CDR2 from the germline V gene are SEHNR and FQNEAQ (reference sequence). Trimming left V 5 bases short and J 7 bases short, with 9 bases between. The CDR3 length is 11 residues. CDR3 sequence reads: CASSQRDEQYF. CDR3 coding DNA: TGTGCCAGCAGCCAACGGGATGAGCAGTACTTC.

In DNA form, the CDR3 reads TGTGCCAGCAGCTTAGAAGGGGCCGGCACCGGGGAGCTGTTTTTT. The encoded protein is CASSLEGAGTGELFF. The J gene is TRBJ2-2, the V gene TRBV7-6, with a tentative D call TRBD1 (5 bases). V dropped 1 base and J dropped 4 bases, with 10 bases sitting between them. The CDR3 is made up of 15 amino acids. Germline CDR1 reads SGHVS; CDR2 reads FNYEAQ.

The chain joins TRBV19 to TRBJ1-1, with a tentative D call TRBD1 (5 bases). The CDR3 consists of 13 residues. Between the trimmed V and J ends, which lost 5 bases and 11 bases, there was a span of 18 bases. Germline lookup yields CDR1 LNHDA and CDR2 SQIVND (reference sequence). The CDR3 is CASSSEWAGLAFF. DNA for the CDR3: TGTGCCAGTAGTTCAGAATGGGCAGGGTTGGCTTTCTTT.

The rearrangement links TRBV10-3 to TRBJ2-6; D not resolved. With 3 bases removed from V and 1 base from J, the gap between germline ends came to 4 bases. The CDR3 consists of 14 residues. CDR1 is ENHRY and CDR2 is SYGVKD in the germline V gene. The CDR3, as DNA: TGTGCCATCAGTGACACTTCTGGGGCCAACGTCCTGACTTTC. Its translation is CAISDTSGANVLTF.